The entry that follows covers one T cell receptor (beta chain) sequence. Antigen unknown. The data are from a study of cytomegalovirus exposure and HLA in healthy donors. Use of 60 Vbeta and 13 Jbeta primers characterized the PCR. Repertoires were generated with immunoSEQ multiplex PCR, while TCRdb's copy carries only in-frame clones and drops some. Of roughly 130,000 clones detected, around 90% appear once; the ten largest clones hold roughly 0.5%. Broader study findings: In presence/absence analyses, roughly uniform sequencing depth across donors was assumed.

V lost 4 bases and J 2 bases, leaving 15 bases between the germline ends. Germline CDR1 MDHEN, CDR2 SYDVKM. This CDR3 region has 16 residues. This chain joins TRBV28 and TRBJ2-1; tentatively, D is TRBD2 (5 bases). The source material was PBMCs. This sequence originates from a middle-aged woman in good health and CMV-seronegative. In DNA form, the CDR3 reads TGTGCCAGCAGTTCACCCAAGGGAGTACCCTACAATGAGCAGTTCTTC. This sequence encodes CASSSPKGVPYNEQFF.